A single sample is the source of the 14 T cell receptor beta chains below, sequenced in a study of Ad26.COV2.S vaccination and SARS-CoV-2 variants. Specified treatment: around 19 received Ad26.COV2.S at low or high dose, single or two shots; roughly 5 received placebo; per-sample allocation not given. Samples came from day 63 after the first vaccine or placebo injection. Libraries were prepared by immunoSEQ multiplex PCR; TCRdb keeps only in-frame clonotypes and omits some of them. This table has approximately 500,000 clones, roughly 85% appearing once. The starting material was peripheral blood, obtained in a trial of Ad26.COV2.S vaccine versus placebo. All receptors derive from a person between 18 and 60 years old who received the Ad26.COV2.S COVID-19 vaccine or a placebo.

The chain joins TRBV4-3 to TRBJ2-3; no definite D call. The V gene's germline CDR1 is LGHNA and CDR2 YSLEER. Trimming stripped 0 bases from V and 1 base from J, with 11 bases between. This CDR3 contains 16 residues. The CDR3 protein is CASSQDAGRGTDTQYF. The DNA of the CDR3 is TGCGCCAGCAGCCAAGATGCAGGACGCGGCACAGATACGCAGTATTTT.

With respect to this clone: Other nucleotide sequences from this sample produce the same CDR3. J is TRBJ2-7 and V is TRBV19, with 8 bases matching TRBD2. Germline V gene lookup returns CDR1 LNHDA and CDR2 SQIVND (reference sequence). The length of the CDR3 is 15 residues. The V segment lost 3 bases and the J segment 6 bases; nucleotides outside the gene matches: 10. CDR3 loop: CASSMLGAGESEQYF. CDR3 nucleotide sequence: TGTGCCAGTAGTATGTTAGGAGCGGGAGAAAGCGAGCAGTACTTC.

The chain has TRBV10-2 and TRBJ2-7; D may correspond to TRBD1 or TRBD2 (5 bases each). The V gene's germline CDR1 is WSHSY and CDR2 SAAADI. CDR3 size: 14 residues. Trimming shortened V by 6 bases and J by 7 bases, and 19 bases separated the two germline ends. CDR3 residues: CASRVQDFWGEQYF. The CDR3 DNA reads as TGCGCCAGCAGAGTGCAGGACTTTTGGGGGGAGCAGTACTTC.

On this clone itself: In the same sample, other DNA sequences code for this CDR3. The genes are TRBV11-2 and TRBJ2-7; 16 bases are a match to TRBD2. The CDR3 has 14 residues. CDR1 SGHAT and CDR2 FQNNGV come from the germline V gene. The junction had 7 bases not matched to a gene; V was cut back by 5 bases and J by 12 bases. For the CDR3, the DNA is TGTGCCAGCAGCCCCCAGGGACTAGCGGGAGGGGCGTACTTC. As protein: CASSPQGLAGGAYF. The whole variable domain, filled in from reference TRBV11-2 and TRBJ2-7, reads EAGVAQSPRYKIIEKRQSVAFWCNPISGHATLYWYQQILGQGPKLLIQFQNNGVVDDSQLPKDRFSAERLKGVDSTLKIQPAKLEDSAVYLCASSPQGLAGGAYFGPGTRLTVT.

This clone appeared once. The genes are TRBV19 and TRBJ2-1; 8 bases line up with TRBD2. The CDR3 has 11 residues. Unmatched junction bases numbered 4, after V lost 9 bases and J lost 9 bases. Germline V gene lookup returns CDR1 LNHDA and CDR2 SQIVND (reference sequence). The CDR3 sequence: CASGSGGEQFF. The CDR3 bases are TGTGCCAGCGGGAGCGGGGGTGAGCAGTTCTTC.

CDR3 amino acids: CASSLRAGSTGANVLTF. The CDR3 DNA reads as TGCGCCAGCAGCTTGAGGGCAGGCAGTACTGGGGCCAACGTCCTGACTTTC. The chain recombines TRBV5-1 with TRBJ2-6; no clear D gene. There are 17 residues in the CDR3. The germline CDR1 and CDR2 sequences are SGHRS and YFSETQ. V gave up 1 base and J gave up 2 bases, with 13 bases separating them. Complete variable domain (other parts from reference TRBV5-1 and TRBJ2-6): KAGVTQTPRYLIKTRGQQVTLSCSPISGHRSVSWYQQTPGQGLQFLFEYFSETQRNKGNFPGRFSGRQFSNSRSEMNVSTLELGDSALYLCASSLRAGSTGANVLTFGAGSRLTVL.

This clone appeared once. The CDR3 bases are TGTGCCAGTGGGGATCTACGGGGAGATACGCAGTATTTT. Translation: CASGDLRGDTQYF. The chain carries TRBV7-8 and TRBJ2-3; perhaps TRBD2 as D (5 bases). The CDR3 has 13 residues. Deletions cut 9 bases from V and 5 bases from J, with 15 bases between. CDR1 is SGHVS and CDR2 is FQNEAQ in the germline V gene.

This clone was seen more than once but under ten times. Written as DNA, the CDR3 is TGTGCCAGCCTATCCGGGACGGAGCGTTTGGAGCAGTACTTC. Translated, it gives CASLSGTERLEQYF. The V and J genes are TRBV2 and TRBJ2-7; the D gene could be TRBD1 or TRBD2 (5 bases each). CDR3 length: 14 amino acids. Germline V gene data show CDR1 as SNHLY and CDR2 as FYNNEI. V gave up 8 bases and J gave up 7 bases, with 21 bases separating them.

This chain's CDR3 is CASSELPGYTF. CDR3 bases: TGTGCCAGCAGCGAACTCCCGGGCTACACCTTC. The chain employs TRBV7-9 and TRBJ1-2, with D unresolved. Germline V gives CDR1 SEHNR, CDR2 FQNEAQ (reference sequence). The CDR3 totals 11 residues. V was pared by 5 bases and J by 8 bases, with 9 bases between.

This clone appeared a single time. The V and J genes are TRBV27 and TRBJ1-1; the match to TRBD1 covers 9 bases. The V and J ends lost 8 bases and 4 bases, in that order; junction bases with no gene match: 8. CDR1 MNHEY and CDR2 SMNVEV come from the germline V gene (reference sequence). This CDR3 region has 14 residues. The CDR3 region is CASLPAGQGTEAFF. CDR3 in DNA: TGTGCCAGCCTTCCGGCGGGACAGGGCACTGAAGCTTTCTTT.

The rearrangement links TRBV28 to TRBJ1-2; 7 bases are a match to TRBD1. This CDR3 has 13 residues. V shed 6 bases and J 7 bases; nucleotides not matched to a gene: 8. Germline CDR1 reads MDHEN; CDR2 reads SYDVKM. The chain's CDR3 is CASRTSGGTGYTF. CDR3 bases: TGTGCCAGCAGGACCTCAGGGGGAACTGGCTACACCTTC.

The chain couples TRBV12-3 or TRBV12-4 to TRBJ2-2; D gene unclear. This CDR3 has 13 amino acids. V lost 6 bases, J lost 5 bases, and 10 bases lay in between. The CDR3 loop is CASSGSTTGELFF. CDR3 nucleotide sequence: TGTGCCAGCAGCGGGTCAACTACCGGGGAGCTGTTTTTT.

V and J are TRBV6-5 and TRBJ1-1, with 9 bases identical to TRBD1. The junction had 9 bases not matched to a gene; V was cut back by 6 bases and J by 10 bases. The CDR3 loop spans 13 amino acids. Germline V gene data show CDR1 as MNHEY and CDR2 as SVGAGI. As DNA, the CDR3 is TGTGCCAGCAGGCGACAGGGGGTTGACGGAGCTTTCTTT. Its protein product is CASRRQGVDGAFF.

This clone appeared a single time. The V and J genes are TRBV3-1 (or the pseudogene TRBV3-2) and TRBJ1-5, with a tentative D call TRBD1 (6 bases). CDR3 size: 13 residues. CDR1 and CDR2 (germline): LGHDT, YNNKEL (reference sequence). Trimming shortened V by 5 bases and J by 7 bases, and 12 bases separated the two germline ends. The CDR3 DNA reads as TGTGCCAGCAGCTATAACAGGGAACAGCCCCAGCATTTT. Translation: CASSYNREQPQHF.